This entry lists 22 T cell receptor beta chains sequenced from one sample in a study of Ad26.COV2.S vaccination and SARS-CoV-2 variants. Here immunoSEQ multiplex PCR was the method, and the copy in TCRdb shows in-frame clones only, minus some. Among tens of thousands of clones listed, approximately 82% were seen once. Sequenced here: peripheral blood, sampled after recovery from COVID-19. The receptors were sampled from a human donor who had recovered from COVID-19.

The chain combines TRBV29-1 with TRBJ2-5, with D perhaps matching TRBD1 (6 bases). The CDR3 consists of 13 residues. V was pared by 3 bases and J by 2 bases, with 10 bases between. CDR1 is SQVTM and CDR2 is ANQGSEA in the germline V gene. CDR3: CSVDQGWQETQYF. CDR3 DNA sequence: TGCAGCGTTGATCAGGGGTGGCAAGAGACCCAGTACTTC.

For the CDR3, the DNA is TGTGCCAGCACCGCCGGGGGGAACACCGGGGAGCTGTTTTTT. Its translation: CASTAGGNTGELFF. This chain joins TRBV28 and TRBJ2-2; D possibly corresponds to TRBD2 (6 bases). Looked up from germline, CDR1 is MDHEN and CDR2 is SYDVKM. V lost 7 bases, J lost 1 base, and 10 bases lay in between. This CDR3 contains 14 residues.

V and J are TRBV19 and TRBJ2-7, with D perhaps TRBD1 or TRBD2 (5 bases each). The CDR3 has 13 residues. The V and J ends lost 3 bases and 3 bases respectively, with 9 bases between them. Germline loops: CDR1 LNHDA, CDR2 SQIVND (reference sequence). The CDR3 sequence is CASSMRGYYEQYF. The CDR3 region has the DNA TGTGCCAGTAGTATGAGGGGTTACTACGAGCAGTACTTC.

This clone has a single count. The gene calls are TRBV6-2 or TRBV6-3 and TRBJ2-1; D ambiguous. Trimming removed 3 bases from V and 5 bases from J, with 8 bases in between. The CDR3 is made up of 13 amino acids. Germline V gene lookup returns CDR1 MNHEY and CDR2 SVGEGT. CDR3 in DNA: TGTGCCAGCAGTTATCGCTTTAACAATGAGCAGTTCTTC. Translation gives CASSYRFNNEQFF.

This clone was counted between two and nine times. V usage is TRBV7-9 and J usage is TRBJ2-1; D uncertain. CDR1 and CDR2 (germline): SEHNR, FQNEAQ (reference sequence). CDR3 size: 16 residues. The V and J ends lost 1 base and 0 bases respectively, with 10 bases between them. This CDR3 reads CASSLGPGSSYNEQFF. The CDR3 bases are TGTGCCAGCAGCTTAGGTCCCGGAAGCTCCTACAATGAGCAGTTCTTC.

This sequence joins TRBV29-1 and TRBJ1-5, with D perhaps TRBD1 (5 bases). With 6 bases removed from V and 4 bases from J, the gap between germline ends came to 13 bases. Germline V gene data show CDR1 as SQVTM and CDR2 as ANQGSEA. The length of the CDR3 is 13 residues. CDR3 coding DNA: TGCAGCGTGGGGGACGGAAAAAATCAGCCCCAGCATTTT. This gives the protein CSVGDGKNQPQHF. Drawing the rest from reference TRBV29-1 and TRBJ1-5, the complete variable domain is SAVISQKPSRDICQRGTSLTIQCQVDSQVTMMFWYRQQPGQSLTLIATANQGSEATYESGFVIDKFPISRPNLTFSTLTVSNMSPEDSSIYLCSVGDGKNQPQHFGDGTRLSIL.

About this clone: The sample contains more than one DNA sequence encoding this CDR3. The chain uses TRBV18 and TRBJ2-5; D is unresolved. V was clipped by 2 bases and J by 1 base, with 2 bases between them. The CDR3 loop spans 12 amino acids. From germline, CDR1 is KGHSH and CDR2 LQKENI. The CDR3 DNA follows: TGTGCCAGCTCACCAGTCCAAGAGACCCAGTACTTC. Translating it yields CASSPVQETQYF.

The chain employs TRBV4-1 and TRBJ2-7, with D hard to call. This CDR3 has 14 amino acids. Germline loops: CDR1 MGHRA, CDR2 YSYEKL. V lost 0 bases, J lost 2 bases, and 8 bases lay in between. CDR3 sequence: CASSQEGVTYEQYF. CDR3 bases: TGCGCCAGCAGCCAAGAAGGAGTTACCTACGAGCAGTACTTC.

This chain joins TRBV11-3 and TRBJ2-3, with a possible D match to TRBD2 (6 bases). Deletions cut 0 bases from V and 0 bases from J, with 10 bases between. The germline gives CDR1 SGHNT, CDR2 YENEEA. This CDR3 has 16 amino acids. CDR3 sequence (DNA): TGTGCCAGCAGCTTAGATGGTGCGGGAAGCACAGATACGCAGTATTTT. This gives the protein CASSLDGAGSTDTQYF.

CDR3 amino acids: CASSPGGAINEQFF. In DNA form, the CDR3 reads TGTGCCAGCAGCCCCGGCGGGGCTATCAATGAGCAGTTCTTC. This chain uses TRBV11-1 with TRBJ2-1, with D tentatively TRBD2 (6 bases). The germline V gene has CDR1 SGHAT and CDR2 FQDESV (reference sequence). Deletions cut 5 bases from V and 6 bases from J, with 14 bases between. The CDR3 totals 14 residues.

V usage is TRBV28 and J usage is TRBJ1-4; D is unresolved. The CDR3 loop spans 13 amino acids. Trimming removed 9 bases at V and 4 bases at J, with 12 bases between. The germline CDR1 and CDR2 sequences are MDHEN and SYDVKM. This CDR3 reads CASRPGRNEKLFF. The DNA for the CDR3 is TGTGCCAGTAGACCAGGCCGTAATGAAAAACTGTTTTTT.

This chain uses TRBV5-5 with TRBJ2-1; D possibly corresponds to TRBD2 (6 bases). V was cut by 3 bases and J by 5 bases, with 21 bases left in between. The CDR3 loop spans 17 amino acids. Germline V gene sequence: CDR1 SGHKS, CDR2 YYEKEE (reference sequence). As DNA, the CDR3 is TGTGCCAGCAGCTCAGGGACTTTTGAACCGACTCACAATGAGCAGTTCTTC. Translation: CASSSGTFEPTHNEQFF.

The rearrangement uses TRBV7-2 and TRBJ2-3; the D gene could be TRBD1 or TRBD2 (5 bases each). Germline loops: CDR1 SGHTA, CDR2 FQGNSA. The CDR3 spans 15 residues. V was shortened by 2 bases and J by 5 bases, with 14 bases between the two germline ends. CDR3 bases: TGTGCCAGCAGCTTATACGGACGGGACGTAGATACGCAGTATTTT. Translating it yields CASSLYGRDVDTQYF. Full variable domain (rest looked up from reference TRBV7-2 and TRBJ2-3): GAGVSQSPSNKVTEKGKDVELRCDPISGHTALYWYRQSLGQGLEFLIYFQGNSAPDKSGLPSDRFSAERTGGSVSTLTIQRTQQEDSAVYLCASSLYGRDVDTQYFGPGTRLTVL.

The V gene is TRBV7-3, the J gene TRBJ2-1; D possibly corresponds to TRBD2 (6 bases). Germline V CDR1 and CDR2: SGHTA, FQGTGA. The CDR3 is 16 residues long. V lost 5 bases and J lost 4, with 18 bases in between. The CDR3: CASSPTGGNNYNEQFF. CDR3 nucleotide sequence: TGTGCCAGCAGCCCCACCGGGGGAAATAATTACAATGAGCAGTTCTTC.

This clone was found a few times. This chain connects TRBV5-8 to TRBJ2-7; D remains ambiguous. V shed 5 bases and J shed 1 base, with 13 bases lying between them. Germline CDR1 SGHTS, CDR2 YDEGEE. The CDR3 has 14 residues. CDR3 loop: CASRIRITSYEQYF. The CDR3 bases are TGTGCCAGCAGGATAAGAATCACGTCCTACGAGCAGTACTTC.

This chain uses TRBV28 with TRBJ2-1, with TRBD2 matching 13 bases. The CDR3 spans 18 residues. Losses at the gene ends were 3 bases for V and 7 bases for J; bases not matched to a gene: 12. Germline V CDR1 and CDR2: MDHEN, SYDVKM. The CDR3 spells CASSLELAGGPARNEQFF. CDR3 bases: TGTGCCAGCAGTTTGGAACTAGCGGGAGGGCCAGCGAGGAATGAGCAGTTCTTC.

The chain links TRBV5-1 to TRBJ1-4, with 10 bases identical to TRBD1. CDR1 is SGHRS, CDR2 YFSETQ, per germline. The junction had 12 bases not matched to a gene; V was cut back by 4 bases and J by 3 bases. This CDR3 is built from 18 residues. Here the CDR3 reads CASSQVRQGAPANEKLFF. CDR3 coding DNA: TGCGCCAGCAGCCAAGTGAGACAGGGGGCACCAGCTAATGAAAAACTGTTTTTT.

The chain employs TRBV4-2 and TRBJ2-1, with 8 bases fitting TRBD2. Unmatched junction bases numbered 10, after V lost 0 bases and J lost 3 bases. The CDR3 spans 18 residues. Per the germline V gene, CDR1 is LGHNA and CDR2 is YNFKEQ. The chain's CDR3 is CASSQEPLAGLFYNEQFF. The CDR3, as DNA: TGTGCCAGCAGCCAAGAGCCTTTAGCGGGATTGTTCTACAATGAGCAGTTCTTC.

V and J are TRBV7-2 and TRBJ2-7; TRBD2 matches 10 bases. This CDR3 is 15 amino acids long. The V and J ends lost 7 bases and 3 bases, in that order; junction bases with no gene match: 9. Germline CDR1 is SGHTA and CDR2 is FQGNSA. Here the CDR3 reads CASTPAIAGGYEQYF. CDR3 in DNA: TGTGCCAGCACCCCGGCCATAGCGGGAGGCTACGAGCAGTACTTC.

The V and J genes are TRBV4-2 and TRBJ2-3; 7 bases align to TRBD2. The CDR3 has 17 amino acids. With 0 bases clipped from V and 2 bases from J, the junction kept 8 bases outside the gene matches. CDR1 is LGHNA, CDR2 YNFKEQ, per germline. The DNA for the CDR3 is TGTGCCAGCAGCCAAGATGGGGCGGGGGATCACACAGATACGCAGTATTTT. Amino acid sequence: CASSQDGAGDHTDTQYF.

The V call is TRBV15, the J call TRBJ1-2, with no clear D. V lost 1 base and J lost 1, with 4 bases in between. Germline loops: CDR1 LNHNV, CDR2 YYDKDF (reference sequence). This CDR3 region has 13 residues. The CDR3, as DNA: TGTGCCACCAGCAGAGGAGGTAACTATGGCTACACCTTC. Translated, it gives CATSRGGNYGYTF. Filled out from reference TRBV15 and TRBJ1-2, the complete variable domain reads DAMVIQNPRYQVTQFGKPVTLSCSQTLNHNVMYWYQQKSSQAPKLLFHYYDKDFNNEADTPDNFQSRRPNTSFCFLDIRSPGLGDTAMYLCATSRGGNYGYTFGSGTRLTVV.

CDR3 amino acids: CASSYSGAGNEKLFF. The DNA of the CDR3 is TGTGCCAGCAGTTACTCGGGGGCGGGAAATGAAAAACTGTTTTTT. The chain couples TRBV6-5 to TRBJ1-4; D possibly corresponds to TRBD1 (6 bases). Germline-derived CDR1 and CDR2 are MNHEY and SVGAGI. The CDR3 covers 15 residues. V dropped 0 bases and J dropped 5 bases, with 10 bases sitting between them.